This is a list of T cell receptor beta chains from one sample in a study of PD-1 blockade in mismatch repair-deficient tumors. The protocol was immunoSEQ multiplex PCR, while the TCRdb copy is restricted to in-frame clones and leaves out a portion. The sample has under 150,000 clones, 88% seen once. Sequenced here: peripheral blood, sampled almost 74 weeks after starting pembrolizumab. These receptors originate from an adult with mismatch repair-deficient cancer. Each CDR3 is given with its conserved first and last residue. D genes are given only for firm matches. Some rows have no size entry. The others give once, few or many, or a class for an expanded clone.

size	V	D	J	CDR3
NA	TRBV10-3	NA	TRBJ2-7	CAISESAWGEQYF
NA	TRBV7-9	NA	TRBJ2-2	CASSTTGAGELFF
NA	TRBV27	NA	TRBJ1-1	CASSFFLNTEAFF
NA	TRBV6-6	TRBD2	TRBJ2-4	CASSRLARAKNIQYF
NA	TRBV25-1	NA	TRBJ2-7	CASSETSGPSYEQYF
NA	TRBV18	NA	TRBJ2-6	CASSRQQGSGANVLTF
NA	TRBV7-3	TRBD1	TRBJ1-2	CASSLMDRAYYGYTF
once	TRBV5-1	NA	TRBJ1-1	CASSRNRQEGDTEAFF
NA	TRBV7-9	NA	TRBJ2-5	CASSLVGGEETQYF
NA	TRBV4-3	NA	TRBJ2-2	CASSQGLAKARELFF
NA	TRBV7-6	NA	TRBJ1-2	CASSLDSNYGYTF
NA	TRBV10-3	TRBD1	TRBJ2-1	CAISESGTRTGVSEQFF
NA	TRBV7-9	NA	TRBJ2-6	CASANAPLGANVLTF
NA	TRBV7-6	NA	TRBJ2-7	CASRPRGDYEEQYF
NA	TRBV7-9	NA	TRBJ2-7	CASSSIFGDIGPYEQYF
NA	TRBV13	NA	TRBJ2-1	CASSPRGAVYNEQFF
NA	TRBV28	TRBD1	TRBJ1-5	CASSSTGYNQPQHF
NA	TRBV29-1	NA	TRBJ2-2	CSVVGSSGELFF
NA	TRBV11-2	TRBD1	TRBJ2-5	CASSSGTGHQTQYF
NA	TRBV28	NA	TRBJ2-3	CASSGPGANTQYF
NA	TRBV28	NA	TRBJ2-6	CASSLDGDSGANVLTF
once	TRBV19	NA	TRBJ2-7	CASSTAIKDEQYF
NA	TRBV5-4	NA	TRBJ1-3	CASSPGQLSGNTIYF
NA	TRBV6-1	NA	TRBJ1-5	CASSEPRVGDNQPQHF
few	TRBV27	TRBD1	TRBJ2-7	CASRQGAYEQYF
NA	TRBV7-9	TRBD2	TRBJ2-5	CASTIRRTSGSQETQYF
NA	TRBV18	NA	TRBJ2-5	CASSDATETQYF
NA	TRBV27	TRBD1	TRBJ1-2	CASSLSGQGAGYGYTF
NA	TRBV30	NA	TRBJ1-1	CAWSLGGRTEAFF
NA	TRBV21-1	NA	TRBJ2-3	CASSPREGGTDTQYF
NA	TRBV29-1	NA	TRBJ2-4	CSAESAKNIQYF
NA	TRBV11-2	TRBD2	TRBJ2-3	CASSLGGSDTQYF
NA	TRBV19	NA	TRBJ2-7	CASSPFREPNIYEQYF
NA	TRBV5-1	NA	TRBJ2-7	CASSSSYEQYF
NA	TRBV5-4	TRBD2	TRBJ2-7	CASSLGPSGRINEQYF
NA	TRBV2	TRBD2	TRBJ2-7	CASRENSGRAHEQYF
NA	TRBV27	NA	TRBJ2-2	CASSFKGAGDSGELFF
NA	TRBV27	NA	TRBJ2-1	CASSLSGSYNEQFF
NA	TRBV2	TRBD2	TRBJ2-7	CASSGIAGNFYEQYF
few	TRBV5-6	TRBD2	TRBJ2-2	CASSRGLAGGNTDTGELFF
NA	TRBV27	NA	TRBJ2-1	CASSLPANEQFF
NA	TRBV5-5	NA	TRBJ2-7	CASSLNRVEQYF
NA	TRBV5-1	NA	TRBJ2-5	CASSPLDPQETQYF
NA	TRBV27	TRBD1	TRBJ2-2	CASSTTGAGELFF
once	TRBV28	NA	TRBJ2-5	CASSRGHRVGSQETQYF
NA	TRBV6-1	NA	TRBJ2-7	CASSPQGSEQYF
NA	TRBV14	TRBD2	TRBJ2-1	CASSPGGSSPEDEQFF
NA	TRBV7-8	NA	TRBJ1-2	CASSPGTNYGYTF